These 7 T cell receptor beta chains were all obtained from the same sample, sequenced in a study of radiation and T cells in renal cell carcinoma. The time point here: baseline pretreatment blood. The sample's treatment: 15 Gy SBRT to primary tumor, nephrectomy 4 weeks later. The repertoire was sequenced with immunoSEQ multiplex PCR; TCRdb's copy has only in-frame clones and lacks some. The sample includes approximately 120,000 clones, approximately 82% of them seen just once. The sample was blood, taken from a patient whose treatment included radiotherapy and nephrectomy. All receptors derive from an older woman with renal cell carcinoma.

CDR3 DNA sequence: TGTGCCAGCAGCTTAAGCCCGAAAGGGGTAGAGACCCAGTACTTC. It yields the protein CASSLSPKGVETQYF. The chain combines TRBV11-2 with TRBJ2-5, with D perhaps TRBD1 (5 bases). V shed 2 bases and J shed 4 bases, with 14 bases lying between them. The CDR3 sequence is 15 residues long. Germline CDR1 reads SGHAT; CDR2 reads FQNNGV.

The chain is built from TRBV5-4 and TRBJ1-2; no firm D call. V gave up 5 bases and J gave up 2 bases, with 13 bases separating them. Looked up from germline, CDR1 is SGHNT and CDR2 is YYREEE (reference sequence). The CDR3 is 14 amino acids. The CDR3 nucleotides read TGTGCCAGCAGGAGTGGGCCTGCCAACTATGGCTACACCTTC. Encoded protein: CASRSGPANYGYTF.

The chain couples TRBV7-9 to TRBJ2-1, with a possible D match to TRBD1 (5 bases). Trimming removed 5 bases from V and 7 bases from J, with 21 bases in between. This CDR3 contains 16 residues. Germline CDR1 reads SEHNR; CDR2 reads FQNEAQ (reference sequence). CDR3 nucleotides: TGTGCCAGCAGCAATAGATACGACGGGCCAGGGAATGAGCAGTTCTTC. Translation: CASSNRYDGPGNEQFF.

V and J are TRBV5-6 and TRBJ2-7; 7 nucleotides agree with TRBD2. The CDR3 sequence is 16 residues long. V trimming: 4 bases; J trimming: 1 base; junction bases outside the gene matches: 11. Germline V lookup: CDR1 SGHDT, CDR2 YYEEEE. The CDR3 spells CASSPPIGSGSYEQYF. In DNA form, the CDR3 reads TGTGCCAGCAGCCCTCCGATTGGTAGCGGGTCCTACGAGCAGTACTTC.

The chain couples TRBV27 to TRBJ1-2; a possible D gene is TRBD1 (6 bases). Germline V lookup: CDR1 MNHEY, CDR2 SMNVEV (reference sequence). This CDR3 has 14 residues. With 6 bases removed from V and 1 base from J, the gap between germline ends came to 12 bases. The CDR3 DNA is TGTGCCAGCAGCCAGGGGAGCTTTAACTATGGCTACACCTTC. Residues: CASSQGSFNYGYTF.

The rearrangement links TRBV9 to TRBJ2-5; weak D call: TRBD2 (6 bases). The CDR3 totals 15 residues. V gave up 2 bases and J gave up 2 bases, with 13 bases separating them. Per the germline V gene, CDR1 is SGDLS and CDR2 is YYNGEE. The chain's CDR3 is CASSVLWEEQETQYF. In DNA form, the CDR3 reads TGTGCCAGCAGCGTCTTGTGGGAGGAACAAGAGACCCAGTACTTC. The whole variable domain, remainder taken from reference TRBV9 and TRBJ2-5, is DSGVTQTPKHLITATGQRVTLRCSPRSGDLSVYWYQQSLDQGLQFLIQYYNGEERAKGNILERFSAQQFPDLHSELNLSSLELGDSALYFCASSVLWEEQETQYFGPGTRLLVL.

This rearrangement joins TRBV11-2 to TRBJ1-6; TRBD1 aligns across 7 bases. CDR3 length: 14 residues. The germline CDR1 and CDR2 sequences are SGHAT and FQNNGV. Trimming cost V 5 bases and J 8 bases; bases outside gene matches: 6. The DNA for the CDR3 is TGTGCCAGCAGCCCTGGGGACAGTTATTCACCCCTCCACTTT. Its translation: CASSPGDSYSPLHF.